This passage covers 10 T cell receptor beta chains from one sample sequenced in a study of cytotoxic CD8 clonotypes in ibrutinib-treated CLL. Clones were sequenced by immunoSEQ multiplex PCR, and TCRdb holds only the in-frame ones, with some missing. The sample comprises roughly 170,000 clones, about 84% of which are singletons, and 3.5% to 5.5% rests with the top ten. Here the sequenced sample was PBMCs, taken after 24 months of ibrutinib treatment. The receptors originated from a human donor with chronic lymphocytic leukemia.

The rearrangement uses TRBV7-9 and TRBJ1-5; D unclear. Germline-derived CDR1 and CDR2 are SEHNR and FQNEAQ (reference sequence). The V and J ends lost 3 bases and 2 bases respectively, with 8 bases between them. The CDR3 is 14 residues long. The CDR3 sequence is CASSLDVGNQPQHF. CDR3 bases: TGTGCCAGCAGCTTGGACGTGGGCAATCAGCCCCAGCATTTT.

This clone was seen just once. The chain employs TRBV27 and TRBJ2-7, with D unresolved. CDR3 length: 8 amino acids. Germline-derived CDR1 and CDR2 are MNHEY and SMNVEV (reference sequence). In DNA form, the CDR3 reads TGTTCCTTCTACGAGCAGTACTTC. Protein: CSFYEQYF.

The CDR3 loop reads CASSTRSGTASNQPQHF. The DNA for the CDR3 is TGTGCCAGCAGCACACGATCCGGGACAGCTAGCAATCAGCCCCAGCATTTT. This chain joins TRBV7-2 and TRBJ1-5, with 7 bases fitting TRBD1. With 5 bases clipped from V and 0 bases from J, the junction kept 10 bases outside the gene matches. The CDR3 spans 17 residues. In germline, CDR1 is SGHTA, CDR2 FQGNSA.

This clone was detected only once. The gene calls are TRBV7-2 and TRBJ1-1; a weak D match, TRBD1 (6 bases). From germline, CDR1 is SGHTA and CDR2 FQGNSA. Trimming shortened V by 5 bases and J by 9 bases, and 19 bases separated the two germline ends. The CDR3 length is 14 residues. CDR3 nucleotide sequence: TGTGCCAGCAGCCCGGACAGTACCCCATCGCAAGCTTTCTTT. It translates to CASSPDSTPSQAFF. Combining the CDR3 with reference TRBV7-2 and TRBJ1-1 gives the whole variable domain GAGVSQSPSNKVTEKGKDVELRCDPISGHTALYWYRQSLGQGLEFLIYFQGNSAPDKSGLPSDRFSAERTGGSVSTLTIQRTQQEDSAVYLCASSPDSTPSQAFFGQGTRLTVV.

This clone turned up a few times. V gene TRBV28 combines with J gene TRBJ1-3; the D is unclear. In germline, CDR1 is MDHEN, CDR2 SYDVKM. V dropped 8 bases and J dropped 2 bases, with 19 bases sitting between them. This CDR3 contains 16 residues. The CDR3 protein is CASGYTWTRTGNTIYF. CDR3 in DNA: TGTGCCAGCGGATACACTTGGACCCGCACTGGAAACACCATATATTTT. The variable domain in full, completed from reference TRBV28 and TRBJ1-3, reads DVKVTQSSRYLVKRTGEKVFLECVQDMDHENMFWYRQDPGLGLRLIYFSYDVKMKEKGDIPEGYSVSREKKERFSLILESASTNQTSMYLCASGYTWTRTGNTIYFGEGSWLTVV.

This clone occurred a few times. The rearrangement uses TRBV5-1 and TRBJ1-3, with 10 bases lining up with TRBD1. This CDR3 is 15 amino acids long. The V segment lost 3 bases and the J segment 3 bases; nucleotides outside the gene matches: 3. Germline V gene sequence: CDR1 SGHRS, CDR2 YFSETQ. The CDR3 bases are TGCGCCAGCAGCTCGGGACAGGGGTATGGAAACACCATATATTTT. Its protein is CASSSGQGYGNTIYF.

This chain links TRBV7-2 with TRBJ1-2; no firm D call. The length of the CDR3 is 15 residues. Trimming took off 0 bases at V and 2 bases at J, with 10 bases between the two ends. Per the germline V gene, CDR1 is SGHTA and CDR2 is FQGNSA. The CDR3 region has the DNA TGTGCCAGCAGCTTAGCTGGAAAAGGGAACTATGGCTACACCTTC. It encodes CASSLAGKGNYGYTF.

This clone was observed a single time. The chain links TRBV9 to TRBJ2-1; D is unclear. There are 15 residues in the CDR3. V was shortened by 3 bases and J by 0 bases, with 10 bases between the two germline ends. Looked up from germline, CDR1 is SGDLS and CDR2 is YYNGEE. The CDR3 bases are TGTGCCAGCAGCGCCGGGTTGGGCTCCTACAATGAGCAGTTCTTC. Protein: CASSAGLGSYNEQFF.

This clone appeared a single time. This chain joins TRBV18 and TRBJ2-2; the D gene is possibly TRBD1 (6 bases). Germline-derived CDR1 and CDR2 are KGHSH and LQKENI. The CDR3 covers 16 residues. The V end lost 3 bases, the J end lost 2 bases, and 13 bases lay between the germline ends. In DNA form, the CDR3 reads TGTGCCAGCTCACCTGGACAGCTGAAAAACACCGGGGAGCTGTTTTTT. This translates into CASSPGQLKNTGELFF.

The table lists this clone with a count of one. V gene TRBV6-5 combines with J gene TRBJ1-5; D gene ambiguous. Between the trimmed V and J ends, which lost 4 bases and 0 bases, there was a span of 10 bases. CDR1 MNHEY and CDR2 SVGAGI come from the germline V gene. This CDR3 is 15 amino acids long. The CDR3 reads CASSSVSYSNQPQHF. The CDR3 nucleotides are TGTGCCAGCAGTTCTGTGTCGTATAGCAATCAGCCCCAGCATTTT.